In its sample, the clone carrying this T cell receptor (beta chain) was seen many times. Its antigen is not known. The read ends 3 residues early relative to the CDR3; the germline J gene fills the gap. The record originates from a study of T cell clonality in common variable immunodeficiency. Sequencing used immunoSEQ multiplex PCR; TCRdb keeps in-frame clones, though not all of them. The sample counts about 64,000 clones, none seen once; the ten largest own 1.5% to 2%. Germline loops: CDR1 MDHEN, CDR2 SYDVKM. Trimming removed 8 bases from V and 1 base from J, with 25 bases in between. This CDR3 spans 18 amino acids. The study, taken as a whole, reports: Common variable immunodeficiency TCR beta sequences reportedly had fewer deletions and N-nucleotide insertions. CVID subjects had higher TCRbeta clonality than healthy controls, most marked in about a third. Fewer TCRbeta clones were shared among CVID subjects than controls.

Patients and controls were mostly of Caucasian heritage. The receptor's source is a person aged 18 to 75 in good health. Sequencing was done on a sample of peripheral blood mononuclear cells. The V and J genes are TRBV28 and TRBJ2-3; D possibly corresponds to TRBD2 (6 bases). CDR3 sequence reads: CASAVGSWRRGGTDTQYF. The sequenced CDR3 bases are TGTGCCAGCGCCGTAGGATCCTGGAGGAGGGGTGGCACAGATACG.